This T cell receptor (beta chain) was obtained from a study of blood T cell repertoires in COVID-19. Original processing methods: Amplification from reference gene primers served as the basis for estimated nucleated cell counts. TCRdb's table, derived via immunoSEQ multiplex PCR, lists solely in-frame clones and lacks some. The D gene and trimming were derived from the DNA, and the V and J assignments and clone size from that table. Here the sample spans roughly 380,000 clones, over 75% being singletons. The germline V gene has CDR1 SNHLY and CDR2 FYNNEI. The CDR3 contains 14 residues. J lost 7 bases, V lost 7 bases, and 8 bases had no gene match. Enrolment of Seattle patients took place during active infection, and they were followed longitudinally.

The V gene is TRBV2, the J gene TRBJ2-1; 9 bases are a match to TRBD1. The specimen sequenced was peripheral blood. The source is a woman aged 40 to 50 with COVID-19, enrolled during active disease. The CDR3 is CASKLSGTGNEQFF. CDR3 nucleotides: TGTGCCAGCAAATTGAGTGGGACAGGGAATGAGCAGTTCTTC. The variable domain in full, completed from reference TRBV2 and TRBJ2-1, reads EPEVTQTPSHQVTQMGQEVILRCVPISNHLYFYWYRQILGQKVEFLVSFYNNEISEKSEIFDDQFSVERPDGSNFTLKIRSTKLEDSAMYFCASKLSGTGNEQFFGPGTRLTVL.